These 23 T cell receptor beta chains originate from one sample sequenced in a study of shared clonotypes between healthy human individuals. TCRdb's copy holds only in-frame clones and misses some; the assay was immunoSEQ multiplex PCR. Among some 790,000 clones listed, roughly 72% were seen once. Specimen: memory CD4+ T cells sorted from blood. Subset of the sample: CD45RA-negative fraction. Receptor source: a woman in her twenties or thirties in good health.

This clone was seen just once. The chain uses TRBV4-1 and TRBJ2-7; 10 positions agree with TRBD2. With 2 bases clipped from V and 2 bases from J, the junction kept 6 bases outside the gene matches. The CDR3 is 16 residues long. Germline lookup yields CDR1 MGHRA and CDR2 YSYEKL. The CDR3 loop reads CASSQPTSGRAYEQYF. In DNA, the CDR3 is TGCGCCAGCAGCCAACCCACAAGCGGGAGGGCCTACGAGCAGTACTTC.

This chain links TRBV9 with TRBJ2-5; TRBD2 agrees at 7 bases. The CDR3 length is 15 residues. Germline V gene sequence: CDR1 SGDLS, CDR2 YYNGEE. V lost 1 base, J lost 1 base, and 4 bases stayed unmatched. CDR3 coding DNA: TGTGCCAGCAGCGTAAGCGGGATGCTCCAAGAGACCCAGTACTTC. It specifies CASSVSGMLQETQYF.

This rearrangement joins TRBV11-2 to TRBJ2-5, with D perhaps assigned TRBD1 or TRBD2 (6 bases each). CDR3 length: 16 amino acids. Per germline, CDR1 SGHAT and CDR2 FQNNGV. Deletions cut 3 bases from V and 5 bases from J, with 19 bases between. The CDR3 loop is CASSFTGRMLLETQYF. CDR3 bases: TGTGCCAGCAGCTTCACAGGGAGGATGCTTTTGGAGACCCAGTACTTC.

The chain has TRBV27 and TRBJ2-1, with TRBD1 matching 7 bases. The CDR3 sequence is 13 residues long. Losses at the gene ends were 5 bases for V and 10 bases for J; bases not matched to a gene: 8. The germline CDR1 and CDR2 sequences are MNHEY and SMNVEV (reference sequence). For the CDR3, the DNA is TGTGCCAGCAGTGCCGGGACAGTCTACGAGCAGTTCTTC. Protein sequence: CASSAGTVYEQFF.

The chain joins TRBV5-1 to TRBJ2-1; 7 bases fit TRBD2. This CDR3 is 14 amino acids long. Germline CDR1 is SGHRS and CDR2 is YFSETQ. J gave up 0 bases and V 6 bases, and 3 bases lay outside the gene matches. The CDR3 DNA reads as TGCGCCAGCAAAAGCGGGAACTCCTACAATGAGCAGTTCTTC. This codes for CASKSGNSYNEQFF.

The V call is TRBV30, the J call TRBJ2-7, with TRBD2 identical over 9 bases. Trimming cost V 5 bases and J 6 bases; bases outside gene matches: 2. This CDR3 has 11 residues. Per the germline V gene, CDR1 is GTSNPN and CDR2 is SVGIG (reference sequence). DNA for the CDR3: TGTGCCTGGGGGACTAGCTCCGAGCAGTACTTC. This sequence encodes CAWGTSSEQYF. Complete variable domain (other parts from reference TRBV30 and TRBJ2-7): SQTIHQWPATLVQPVGSPLSLECTVEGTSNPNLYWYRQAAGRGLQLLFYSVGIGQISSEVPQNLSASRPQDRQFILSSKKLLLSDSGFYLCAWGTSSEQYFGPGTRLTVT.

This chain joins TRBV29-1 and TRBJ2-5; TRBD1 matches 7 bases. Looked up from germline, CDR1 is SQVTM and CDR2 is ANQGSEA. The CDR3 runs 12 residues. Losses at the gene ends were 7 bases for V and 1 base for J; bases not matched to a gene: 3. As DNA, the CDR3 is TGCAGCGCTGCAGGGGGCCAAGAGACCCAGTACTTC. It yields the protein CSAAGGQETQYF.

This clone was observed a few times. The chain joins TRBV19 to TRBJ1-5; possibly TRBD1 for D (5 bases). From germline, CDR1 is LNHDA and CDR2 SQIVND (reference sequence). The CDR3 length is 15 residues. V lost 6 bases and J 2 bases, leaving 14 bases between the germline ends. CDR3 nucleotide sequence: TGTGCCAGTAGCCCGGACAAAAGGGGCAATCAGCCCCAGCATTTT. Amino acids: CASSPDKRGNQPQHF.

This chain links TRBV6-1 with TRBJ1-2; possibly TRBD1 for D (5 bases). Looked up from germline, CDR1 is MNHNS and CDR2 is SASEGT. V shed 3 bases and J shed 3 bases, with 11 bases lying between them. The CDR3 runs 14 residues. The DNA for the CDR3 is TGTGCCAGCAGTGAGACCAGGGTAGACTATGGCTACACCTTC. This gives the protein CASSETRVDYGYTF.

The rearrangement joins TRBV5-5 to TRBJ2-7; D gene uncertain. Trimming pared 3 bases from V and 3 bases from J, leaving 16 bases between. Germline CDR1 reads SGHKS; CDR2 reads YYEKEE (reference sequence). This CDR3 is built from 15 residues. CDR3 residues: CASSSGASPNYEQYF. CDR3 coding DNA: TGTGCCAGCAGCTCCGGCGCCTCGCCGAACTACGAGCAGTACTTC.

The rearrangement uses TRBV15 and TRBJ1-5; possibly TRBD1 for D (6 bases). CDR1 is LNHNV, CDR2 YYDKDF, per germline (reference sequence). Trimming left V 3 bases short and J 6 bases short, with 15 bases between. The CDR3 is made up of 15 amino acids. The CDR3 protein is CATSSQSQGLQPQHF. CDR3 sequence (DNA): TGTGCCACCAGCAGTCAATCACAGGGACTTCAGCCCCAGCATTTT.

The chain is built from TRBV19 and TRBJ1-1, with 9 bases that match TRBD1. In germline, CDR1 is LNHDA, CDR2 SQIVND (reference sequence). V shed 6 bases, J shed 6 bases, and the junction held 5 bases outside the gene matches. CDR3 length: 13 residues. This CDR3 is CASSTDRGSEAFF. Written as DNA, the CDR3 is TGTGCCAGTAGCACGGACAGGGGCTCTGAAGCTTTCTTT.

This clone was found a few times. J is TRBJ2-1 and V is TRBV7-7; 7 bases are shared with TRBD2. The germline V gene has CDR1 SSHAT and CDR2 FNYEAQ (reference sequence). V lost 2 bases and J lost 14; bases outside the gene matches: 9. The CDR3 is 13 residues long. CDR3 sequence: CASSLSLGGEKFF. The CDR3 coding sequence is TGTGCCAGCAGCTTATCCCTTGGGGGGGAGAAGTTCTTC.

About this clone itself: In the same sample, other DNA sequences code for this CDR3. CDR3 coding DNA: TGTGCCAGCAGCCCTCAGGGTTTTGGAAACACCATATATTTT. Protein sequence: CASSPQGFGNTIYF. The rearrangement uses TRBV7-3 and TRBJ1-3; perhaps TRBD1 as D (5 bases). CDR3 length: 14 amino acids. Deletions cut 5 bases from V and 3 bases from J, with 11 bases between. Germline loops: CDR1 SGHTA, CDR2 FQGTGA.

This clone has a single count. The gene calls are TRBV2 and TRBJ2-5; D gene unclear. V lost 1 base and J lost 4, with 4 bases in between. The CDR3 contains 12 residues. Germline lookup yields CDR1 SNHLY and CDR2 FYNNEI. CDR3 sequence: CASSEGTETQYF. In DNA form, the CDR3 reads TGTGCCAGCAGTGAAGGAACAGAGACCCAGTACTTC.

The chain employs TRBV18 and TRBJ2-1; D ambiguous. This CDR3 spans 12 amino acids. CDR1 is KGHSH, CDR2 LQKENI, per germline. Between the trimmed V and J ends, which lost 2 bases and 8 bases, there was a span of 7 bases. CDR3 protein: CASSPAVDEQFF. DNA for the CDR3: TGTGCCAGCTCACCAGCGGTTGATGAGCAGTTCTTC.

The chain carries TRBV5-4 and TRBJ2-7, with unresolved D. Germline V gene lookup returns CDR1 SGHNT and CDR2 YYREEE (reference sequence). The length of the CDR3 is 13 residues. V lost 2 bases to trimming and J lost 1 base, with 7 bases between them. The CDR3 DNA follows: TGTGCCAGCAGCTTTTTCGGATCCTACGAGCAGTACTTC. Translating it yields CASSFFGSYEQYF.

This rearrangement joins TRBV7-6 to TRBJ1-5, with D tentatively TRBD1 (5 bases). Per germline, CDR1 SGHVS and CDR2 FNYEAQ. Trimming cost V 0 bases and J 7 bases, with 10 bases left between them. The CDR3 runs to 14 residues. CDR3 sequence reads: CASSLAGAGQPQHF. CDR3 DNA: TGTGCCAGCAGCTTAGCCGGGGCCGGGCAGCCCCAGCATTTT.

This chain uses TRBV15 with TRBJ2-6, with a tentative D call TRBD1 (6 bases). Germline V gene lookup returns CDR1 LNHNV and CDR2 YYDKDF (reference sequence). The CDR3 runs to 17 residues. The germline V and J ends were trimmed by 3 bases and 0 bases, with 12 bases remaining between them. CDR3 nucleotides: TGTGCCACCAGCAGGCCGACAGGAAGCTCTGGGGCCAACGTCCTGACTTTC. Translation: CATSRPTGSSGANVLTF.

About this clone: The sample contains more than one DNA sequence encoding this CDR3. The chain combines TRBV6-5 with TRBJ1-3; 7 nucleotides match TRBD1. The CDR3 runs 15 residues. The ends lost 6 bases at V and 4 bases at J; junction bases unmatched: 9. Germline loops: CDR1 MNHEY, CDR2 SVGAGI. DNA of the CDR3: TGTGCCAGCAGGGACACAGGGACAGCCGGAAACACCATATATTTT. It codes for CASRDTGTAGNTIYF.

This chain joins TRBV7-2 and TRBJ2-7; a weak D match, TRBD1 (6 bases). The V end was cut by 1 base, the J end by 3 bases, with 13 bases between. Germline V lookup: CDR1 SGHTA, CDR2 FQGNSA. This CDR3 has 15 amino acids. The CDR3 spells CASSLVAGANYEQYF. The CDR3 region has the DNA TGTGCCAGCAGCTTAGTAGCAGGGGCGAACTACGAGCAGTACTTC.

There are a few counts of this clone. The sample holds other DNA sequences that translate to the same CDR3. J is TRBJ2-7 and V is TRBV18; 7 nucleotides align to TRBD1. CDR1 is KGHSH, CDR2 LQKENI, per germline. The CDR3 loop spans 14 amino acids. Trimming removed 3 bases from V and 4 bases from J; junction bases left unmatched: 6. The CDR3 region is CASSPRQGTYEQYF. DNA of the CDR3: TGTGCCAGCTCACCTCGACAGGGTACTTACGAGCAGTACTTC.

This clone has more than one count but fewer than ten. The same CDR3 is also encoded by other DNA sequences in this sample. V gene TRBV2 combines with J gene TRBJ1-5; a weak D match, TRBD1 (6 bases). CDR1 is SNHLY and CDR2 is FYNNEI in the germline V gene. The ends were cut back, 3 bases at V and 2 bases at J, with 11 bases in the middle. The CDR3 is 15 residues long. The CDR3 DNA reads as TGTGCCAGCAGTGAGGGCAGGGGAGGCAATCAGCCCCAGCATTTT. Its translation: CASSEGRGGNQPQHF.